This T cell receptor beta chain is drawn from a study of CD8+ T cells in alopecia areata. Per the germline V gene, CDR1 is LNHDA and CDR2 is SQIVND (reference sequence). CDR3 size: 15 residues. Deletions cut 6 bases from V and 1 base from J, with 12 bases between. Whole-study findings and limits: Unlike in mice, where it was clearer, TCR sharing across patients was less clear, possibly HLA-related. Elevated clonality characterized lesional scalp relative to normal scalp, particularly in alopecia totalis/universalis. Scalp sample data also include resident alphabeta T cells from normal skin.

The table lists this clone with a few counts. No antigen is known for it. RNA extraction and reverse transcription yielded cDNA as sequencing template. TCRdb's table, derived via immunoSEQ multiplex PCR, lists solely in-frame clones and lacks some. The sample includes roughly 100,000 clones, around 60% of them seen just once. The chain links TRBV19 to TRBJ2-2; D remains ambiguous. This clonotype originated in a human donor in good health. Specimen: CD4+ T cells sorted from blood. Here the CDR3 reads CASRSGTRNTGELFF. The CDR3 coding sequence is TGTGCCAGTAGATCAGGAACAAGGAACACCGGGGAGCTGTTTTTT.